This entry is about one T cell receptor (beta chain). Authors' data handling: Amplified reference gene primers provided the basis for estimating nucleated cell counts. TCRdb's copy holds only in-frame clones and misses some; the assay was immunoSEQ multiplex PCR. The D gene and trimming were derived from the DNA, and the V and J assignments and clone size from that table. The repertoire holds approximately 140,000 clones, almost 85% seen once, with around 15% in the top ten. The sample originates from a study of blood T cell repertoires in COVID-19. The CDR3 is made up of 13 amino acids. Trimming stripped 3 bases from V and 10 bases from J, with 10 bases between. Germline-derived CDR1 and CDR2 are SGHTA and FQGNSA.

The sequence was obtained from a human donor with acute or convalescent COVID-19. The donor label of this sample is uncertain. The rearrangement joins TRBV7-2 to TRBJ1-6, with a tentative D call TRBD1 (6 bases). Material: peripheral blood. CDR3 sequence reads: CASSFYRDSPLHF. CDR3 bases: TGTGCCAGCAGCTTTTACAGGGACTCACCCCTCCACTTT.